This T cell receptor (beta chain) was captured by sequencing in a study of T-cell reconstitution after alpha-beta-depleted transplantation in children. For TCRbeta, the library was prepared with unique molecular identifiers. Each CDR3 protein gets one entry after TCRdb re-called the PCR reads with MiXCR. The data hold roughly 89,000 distinct CDR3 sequences, with 10% to 15% observed a single time. CDR1 is SGHTA and CDR2 is FQGNSA in the germline V gene. Trimming left V 5 bases short and J 8 bases short, with 15 bases between. This CDR3 has 14 residues. The sample consisted of PBMCs from the stem cell graft donor, taken from the stem cell graft. The genes are TRBV7-2 and TRBJ2-2; D remains unclear. The sequence came from a human donor who donated a stem cell graft to a child with inherited bone marrow failure. Here the CDR3 DNA reads TGTGCCAGCAGCCCCCGACGGATCCCGGGGGAGCTGTTTTTT. It specifies CASSPRRIPGELFF.